This T cell receptor (beta chain) was obtained from a study of blood T cell repertoires in COVID-19 (dated by TCRdb to about 2020). Regarding the study in general: Collaborator samples came from the United States, Italy and Spain and covered acute and convalescent phases of COVID-19. The prospective study material was composed of cDNA or gDNA derived from T cells, B-cell-depleted T cells, or PBMCs. The dataset comprised deeply sampled blood TCRbeta repertoires from subjects exposed to, actively infected with, or recovered from COVID-19. A freely available public database, intended as a resource for researchers studying the immune response to SARS-CoV-2, is where the repertoires were released. Samples were obtained from the ongoing ImmuneRACE study (first 160 participants) and from about 1,300 subjects provided by 6 global collaborators. Sample metadata almost always included a de-identified subject ID, COVID-19 status, age in years and sex. HLA class I and class II types, where available, came from metadata supplied by the sample provider rather than from assay-based typing. Overall results and qualifications from the work: Clinical and demographic metadata were provided uncurated, with the amount varying by source and participant.

Looking up the germline V gene yields CDR1 MNHEY and CDR2 SVGAGI. The V end gives up 2 bases and the J end 4 bases, leaving 7 bases in the junction not matched to a gene. The CDR3 has 15 amino acids, counting the end cysteine and phenylalanine. The read is trimmed to its CDR3 DNA, 45 bases read in frame from base 1. A word on this clone: Its target antigen remains unknown. No per-base quality is available; no much larger clone lies one base away.

Collaborating institutions collected whole blood in K2EDTA tubes following their own protocols. For TCRbeta analysis, collaborator samples were shipped as frozen whole blood, as isolated PBMCs, or as DNA extracted from either sample type. TCRbeta CDR3 regions were amplified from genomic DNA by means of the immunoSEQ Assay, a bias-controlled multiplex PCR. The paper's processing steps were these. Within the assay, amplification of reference gene primers was used to estimate how many nucleated cells each sample contained. To quantify the absolute abundance of each unique TCRbeta CDR3 rearrangement, sequence reads were collapsed and filtered. For each sample, productive Simpson clonality was calculated as the square root of Simpson's diversity index over productive rearrangements. This immuneACCESS table, as held by TCRdb, lists in-frame sequences with V and J called but not all clones. Of the missing ones, under half trace to an unresolved V gene in checked studies; the others have no known cause. V and J calls and clone size are those listed in that table; D and trimming were worked out from the DNA. In this sample the table shows roughly 100,000 clones, about four fifths of which occur a single time. Around two fifths of the sample lies in the top ten.

Recombination joined TRBV6-5 with TRBJ2-5; 7 bases in between match TRBD2. The sequence was collected from an elderly man with acute or convalescent COVID-19. Sequencing input: peripheral blood. CDR3 protein: CASSYGLGGRETQYF. Here is the DNA: TGTGCCAGCAGTTACGGCCTGGGGGGGAGAGAGACCCAGTACTTC.